These 11 T cell receptor beta chains were all obtained from the same sample, sequenced in a study of graft-versus-host responses after intestinal transplantation. Their antigens are not known. Profiling relied on immunoSEQ multiplex PCR, and the TCRdb table lists in-frame clones only, not all of them. The data hold 40,000 to 45,000 clones, with 85% to 95% observed a single time. The sequences come from unstimulated CD8+ T cells sorted from spleen or lymph node cells, collected before transplant. The receptor set was obtained from a human donor who was the organ donor for an intestinal transplant.

This chain uses TRBV1 with TRBJ2-5; the table's D gene call, TRBD2, was not cross checked with the DNA. TRBV1 is a recognized pseudogene. This CDR3 is 12 amino acids long. The CDR3 here is CTSSQETGTQYF. The CDR3, as DNA: TGCACCAGCAGCCAAGAGACGGGGACCCAGTACTTC.

V usage is TRBV4-3 and J usage is TRBJ2-1; 8 positions agree with TRBD1. After removal of 0 bases from V and 4 bases from J, the junction contained 8 bases not matched to a gene. The V gene's germline CDR1 is LGHNA and CDR2 YSLEER. The CDR3 totals 17 residues. The CDR3 sequence: CASSQEGDRGFYNEQFF. CDR3 DNA: TGCGCCAGCAGCCAAGAAGGAGACAGGGGATTTTACAATGAGCAGTTCTTC.

J is TRBJ2-3 and V is TRBV6-6, with TRBD1 identical over 8 bases. The length of the CDR3 is 13 residues. Germline CDR1 MNHNY, CDR2 SVGAGI (reference sequence). Germline trimming cut 3 bases from V and 5 bases from J; bases unmatched to any gene: 1. Written as DNA, the CDR3 is TGTGCCAGCAGTTATGACAGGGGAGATACGCAGTATTTT. Translated, it gives CASSYDRGDTQYF.

This sequence joins TRBV5-5 and TRBJ2-2; no definite D call. This CDR3 contains 13 residues. Germline V gene sequence: CDR1 SGHKS, CDR2 YYEKEE (reference sequence). Trimming took 0 bases from V and 7 from J, leaving 7 bases between them. Written as DNA, the CDR3 is TGTGCCAGCAGCTTGGACGCTAGCGGGGAGCTGTTTTTT. This translates into CASSLDASGELFF.

This chain links TRBV21-1 with TRBJ1-5; the table's D call of TRBD1 was not tested on the DNA. TRBV21-1 is classified as a pseudogene. The CDR3 consists of 17 residues. DNA of the CDR3: TGTGCCAGCAGCGGGTGGGACAGCTTTCCCAGCAATCAGCCCCAGCATTTT. This gives the protein CASSGWDSFPSNQPQHF.

Written as DNA, the CDR3 is TGCGCCAGCAGCTTGGCAGGGACATATGGCTACACCTTC. This encodes CASSLAGTYGYTF. V and J are TRBV5-1 and TRBJ1-2, with D possibly TRBD1 on 6 matching bases. The CDR3 length is 13 residues. Germline CDR1 and CDR2: SGHRS and YFSETQ. Trimming took off 0 bases at V and 5 bases at J, with 8 bases between the two ends.

The chain has TRBV19 and TRBJ2-5; 16 nucleotides match TRBD2. The CDR3 consists of 17 residues. Germline lookup yields CDR1 LNHDA and CDR2 SQIVND (reference sequence). The ends lost 5 bases at V and 4 bases at J; junction bases unmatched: 7. DNA for the CDR3: TGTGCCAGTAGTCAGGGACTAGCGGGGGGGCTCCCAGAGACCCAGTACTTC. Translating it yields CASSQGLAGGLPETQYF.

The chain is built from TRBV4-1 and TRBJ1-2, with D uncertain. This CDR3 is 17 amino acids long. The germline V gene has CDR1 MGHRA and CDR2 YSYEKL. The V and J ends lost 5 bases and 4 bases respectively, with 23 bases between them. The CDR3 spells CASSTRSQNRKTYGYTF. The CDR3 DNA sequence: TGCGCCAGCAGCACGAGGTCCCAGAACCGAAAGACCTATGGCTACACCTTC.

This chain uses TRBV7-8 with TRBJ1-6; D may be TRBD1 (6 bases). Germline loops: CDR1 SGHVS, CDR2 FQNEAQ. This CDR3 is built from 16 residues. The V end was cut by 2 bases, the J end by 14 bases, with 22 bases between. The CDR3 DNA follows: TGTGCCAGCAGCTTACTGATGAAGGGCCAGGGGAGGTCCCTCCACTTT. Protein: CASSLLMKGQGRSLHF. Together with reference TRBV7-8 and TRBJ1-6, the CDR3 gives the full variable domain: GAGVSQSPRYKVAKRGQDVALRCDPISGHVSLFWYQQALGQGPEFLTYFQNEAQLDKSGLPSDRFFAERPEGSVSTLKIQRTQQEDSAVYLCASSLLMKGQGRSLHFGNGTRLTVT.

The table lists this clone with a count of one. J is TRBJ2-1 and V is TRBV11-3; D may be TRBD2 (5 bases). CDR1 is SGHNT, CDR2 YENEEA, per germline. Trimming stripped 5 bases from V and 3 bases from J, with 14 bases between. CDR3 length equals 15 residues. The CDR3 is CASSPESGNYNEQFF. The CDR3 coding sequence is TGTGCCAGCAGCCCCGAGTCCGGGAACTACAATGAGCAGTTCTTC.

The V gene is TRBV29-1, the J gene TRBJ2-7, with 11 bases identical to TRBD2. J was trimmed by 3 bases and V by 1 base; bases with no gene match: 11. CDR1 and CDR2 from the germline V gene are SQVTM and ANQGSEA. The CDR3 is made up of 17 amino acids. The CDR3 DNA reads as TGCAGCGTTGAAGGGATTAGCGGGGGGGCCCTCGGCTACGAGCAGTACTTC. It encodes CSVEGISGGALGYEQYF.